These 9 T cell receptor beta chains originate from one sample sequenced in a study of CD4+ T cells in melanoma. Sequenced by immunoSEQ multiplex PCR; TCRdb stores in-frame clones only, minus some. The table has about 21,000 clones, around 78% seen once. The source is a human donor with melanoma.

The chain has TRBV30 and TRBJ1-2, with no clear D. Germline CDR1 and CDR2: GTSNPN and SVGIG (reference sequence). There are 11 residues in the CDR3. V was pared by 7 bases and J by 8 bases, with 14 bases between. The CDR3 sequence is CASSIGRGYTF. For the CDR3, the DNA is TGTGCCTCCTCGATTGGAAGGGGCTACACCTTC. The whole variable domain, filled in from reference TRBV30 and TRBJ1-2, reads SQTIHQWPATLVQPVGSPLSLECTVEGTSNPNLYWYRQAAGRGLQLLFYSVGIGQISSEVPQNLSASRPQDRQFILSSKKLLLSDSGFYLCASSIGRGYTFGSGTRLTVV.

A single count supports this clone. CDR3 in DNA: TGTGCCAGCAGTGGGGGGACAGGCCGCTTCAAAAACTACGAGCAGTACTTC. It codes for CASSGGTGRFKNYEQYF. The rearrangement uses TRBV2 and TRBJ2-7; 8 bases fit TRBD1. The CDR3 runs 17 residues. J lost 3 bases, V lost 4 bases, and 14 bases had no gene match. From germline, CDR1 is SNHLY and CDR2 FYNNEI.

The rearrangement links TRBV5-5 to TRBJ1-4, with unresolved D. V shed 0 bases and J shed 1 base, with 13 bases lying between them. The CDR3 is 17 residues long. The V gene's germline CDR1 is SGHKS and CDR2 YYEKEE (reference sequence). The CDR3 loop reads CASSLVPKAKTNEKLFF. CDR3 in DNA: TGTGCCAGCAGCTTGGTCCCCAAAGCGAAAACTAATGAAAAACTGTTTTTT.

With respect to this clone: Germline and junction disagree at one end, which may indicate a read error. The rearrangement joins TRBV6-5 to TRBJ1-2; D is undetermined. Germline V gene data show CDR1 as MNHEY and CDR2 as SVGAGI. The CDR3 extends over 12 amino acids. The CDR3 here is CAGSYSGYGYTF. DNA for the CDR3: TGTGCCGGCAGTTACTCCGGTTACGGCTACACCTTC.

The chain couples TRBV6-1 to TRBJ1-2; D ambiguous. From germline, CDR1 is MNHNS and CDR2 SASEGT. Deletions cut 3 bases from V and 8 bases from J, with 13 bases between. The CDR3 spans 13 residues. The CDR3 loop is CASSELIGSGYTF. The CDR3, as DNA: TGTGCCAGCAGTGAGCTCATAGGTAGCGGCTACACCTTC.

In nucleotides, the CDR3 is TGTGCCAGCAGATACAGGGGGGGAGATGAAAAACTGTTTTTT. Translation gives CASRYRGGDEKLFF. V is TRBV7-9 and J is TRBJ1-4; 8 bases agree with TRBD1. Looked up from germline, CDR1 is SEHNR and CDR2 is FQNEAQ (reference sequence). The J segment lost 6 bases and the V segment lost 6 bases, leaving 6 bases of the junction unmatched. The CDR3 extends over 14 amino acids.

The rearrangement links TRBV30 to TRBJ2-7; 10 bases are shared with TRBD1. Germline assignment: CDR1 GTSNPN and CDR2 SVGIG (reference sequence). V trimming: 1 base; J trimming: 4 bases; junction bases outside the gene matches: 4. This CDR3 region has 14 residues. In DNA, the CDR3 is TGTGCCTGGAGTGGACAGGGGGCAAGATACGAGCAGTACTTC. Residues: CAWSGQGARYEQYF.

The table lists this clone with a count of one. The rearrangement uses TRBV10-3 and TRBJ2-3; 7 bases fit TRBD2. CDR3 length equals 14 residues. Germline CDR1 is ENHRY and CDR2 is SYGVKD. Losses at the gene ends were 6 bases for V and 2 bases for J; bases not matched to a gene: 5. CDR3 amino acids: CAIRSSGPTDTQYF. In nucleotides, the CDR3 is TGTGCCATCAGGTCTAGCGGACCCACAGATACGCAGTATTTT.

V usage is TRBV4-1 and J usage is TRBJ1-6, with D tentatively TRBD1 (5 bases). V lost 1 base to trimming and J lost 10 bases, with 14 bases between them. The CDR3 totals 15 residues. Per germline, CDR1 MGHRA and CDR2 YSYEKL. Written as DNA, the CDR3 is TGCGCCAGCAGCCAAGTCGGGCAGGGTAAATCACCCCTCCACTTT. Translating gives CASSQVGQGKSPLHF.